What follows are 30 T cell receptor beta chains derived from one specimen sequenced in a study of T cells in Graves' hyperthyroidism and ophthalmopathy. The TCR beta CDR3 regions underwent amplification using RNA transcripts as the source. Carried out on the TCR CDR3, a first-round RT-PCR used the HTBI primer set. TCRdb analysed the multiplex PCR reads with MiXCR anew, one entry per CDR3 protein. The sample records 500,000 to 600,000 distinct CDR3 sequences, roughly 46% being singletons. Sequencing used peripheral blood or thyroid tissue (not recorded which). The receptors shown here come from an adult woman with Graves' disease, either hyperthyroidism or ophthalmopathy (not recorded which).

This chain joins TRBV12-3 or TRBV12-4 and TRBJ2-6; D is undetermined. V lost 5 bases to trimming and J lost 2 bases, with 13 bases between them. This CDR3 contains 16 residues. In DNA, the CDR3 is TGTGCCAGCAGTCCGGGCAGAACCGCTGGGGCCAACGTCCTGACTTTC. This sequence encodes CASSPGRTAGANVLTF.

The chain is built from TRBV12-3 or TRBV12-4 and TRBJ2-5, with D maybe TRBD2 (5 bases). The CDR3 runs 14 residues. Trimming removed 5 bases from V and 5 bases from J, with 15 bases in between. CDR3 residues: CASSPIGVRETQYF. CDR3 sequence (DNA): TGTGCCAGCAGTCCAATCGGGGTACGGGAGACCCAGTACTTC.

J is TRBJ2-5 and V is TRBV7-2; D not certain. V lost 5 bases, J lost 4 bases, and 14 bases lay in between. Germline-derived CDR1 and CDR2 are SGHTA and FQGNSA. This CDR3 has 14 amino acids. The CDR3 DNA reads TGTGCCAGCAGCCTGGACGGGTATCGAGAGACCCAGTACTTC. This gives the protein CASSLDGYRETQYF.

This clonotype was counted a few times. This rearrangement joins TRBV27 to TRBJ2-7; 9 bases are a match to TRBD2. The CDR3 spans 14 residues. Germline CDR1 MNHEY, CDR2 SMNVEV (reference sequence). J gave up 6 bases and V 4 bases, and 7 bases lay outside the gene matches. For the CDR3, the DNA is TGTGCCAGCAGTTGGGCTAGCGGGAAAGTCGAGCAGTACTTC. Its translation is CASSWASGKVEQYF.

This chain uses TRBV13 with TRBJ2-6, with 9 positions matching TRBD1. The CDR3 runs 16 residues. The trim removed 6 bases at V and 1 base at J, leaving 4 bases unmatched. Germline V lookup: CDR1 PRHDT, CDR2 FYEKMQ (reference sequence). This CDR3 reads CASRRDRVSGANVLTF. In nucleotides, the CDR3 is TGTGCCAGCAGACGGGACAGGGTTTCTGGGGCCAACGTCCTGACTTTC.

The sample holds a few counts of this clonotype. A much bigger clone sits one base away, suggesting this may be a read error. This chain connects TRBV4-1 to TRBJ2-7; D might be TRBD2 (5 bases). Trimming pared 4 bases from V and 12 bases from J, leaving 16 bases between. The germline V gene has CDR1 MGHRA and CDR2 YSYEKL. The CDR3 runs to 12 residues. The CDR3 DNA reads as TGCGCCAGCAGCCCTGTAGTGGGAGTCCGGTACTTC. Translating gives CASSPVVGVRYF.

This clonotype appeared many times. CDR3 region: CASSWRPNTGELFF. DNA for the CDR3: TGTGCCAGCAGTTGGCGGCCTAACACCGGGGAGCTGTTTTTT. The genes are TRBV27 and TRBJ2-2; D ambiguous. V was shortened by 4 bases and J by 2 bases, with 8 bases between the two germline ends. The CDR3 spans 14 residues. Germline-derived CDR1 and CDR2 are MNHEY and SMNVEV (reference sequence).

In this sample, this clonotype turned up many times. CDR3 loop: CASSWMGGLNQPQHF. The DNA for the CDR3 is TGTGCCAGCAGCTGGATGGGAGGGTTGAATCAGCCCCAGCATTTT. The gene calls are TRBV5-5 and TRBJ1-5; D not resolved. With 3 bases removed from V and 4 bases from J, the gap between germline ends came to 14 bases. This CDR3 contains 15 residues. The germline gives CDR1 SGHKS, CDR2 YYEKEE (reference sequence).

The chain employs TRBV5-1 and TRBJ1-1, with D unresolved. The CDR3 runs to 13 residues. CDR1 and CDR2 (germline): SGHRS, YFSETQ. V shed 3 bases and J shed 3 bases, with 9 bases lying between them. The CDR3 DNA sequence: TGCGCCAGCAGCTCGACCGTTGACACTGAAGCTTTCTTT. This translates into CASSSTVDTEAFF.

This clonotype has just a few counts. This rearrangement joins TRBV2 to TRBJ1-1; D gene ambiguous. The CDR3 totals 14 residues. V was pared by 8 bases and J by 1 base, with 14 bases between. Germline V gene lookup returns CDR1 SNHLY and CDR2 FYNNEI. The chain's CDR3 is CASLGSGPNTEAFF. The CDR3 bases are TGTGCCAGCTTAGGGAGTGGTCCGAACACTGAAGCTTTCTTT.

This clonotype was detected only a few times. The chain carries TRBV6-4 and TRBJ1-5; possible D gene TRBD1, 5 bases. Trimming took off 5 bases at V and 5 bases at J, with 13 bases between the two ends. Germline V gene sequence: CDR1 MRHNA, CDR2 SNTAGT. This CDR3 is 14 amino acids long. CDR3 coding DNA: TGTGCCAGCAGTTCTTGGGGGGTGGATCAGCCCCAGCATTTT. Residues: CASSSWGVDQPQHF.

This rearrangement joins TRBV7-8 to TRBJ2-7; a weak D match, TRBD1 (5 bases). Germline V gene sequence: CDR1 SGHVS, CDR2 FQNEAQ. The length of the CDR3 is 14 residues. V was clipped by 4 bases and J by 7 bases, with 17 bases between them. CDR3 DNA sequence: TGTGCCAGCAGCTCCGACAGTCTATACAATGAGCAGTACTTC. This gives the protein CASSSDSLYNEQYF.

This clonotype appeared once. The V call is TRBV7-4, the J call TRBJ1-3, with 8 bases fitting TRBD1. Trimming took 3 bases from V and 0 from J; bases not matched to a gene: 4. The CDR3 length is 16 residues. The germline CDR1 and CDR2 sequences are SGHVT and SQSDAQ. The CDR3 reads CASSLGDRISGNTIYF. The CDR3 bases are TGTGCCAGCAGCTTGGGGGACAGGATCTCTGGAAACACCATATATTTT.

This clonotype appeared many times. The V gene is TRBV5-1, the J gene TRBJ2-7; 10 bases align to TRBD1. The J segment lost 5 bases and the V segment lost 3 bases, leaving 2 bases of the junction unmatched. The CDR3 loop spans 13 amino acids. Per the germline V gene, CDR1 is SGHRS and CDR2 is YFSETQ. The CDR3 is CASSSGQGNEQYF. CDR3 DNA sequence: TGCGCCAGCAGCTCGGGACAGGGGAACGAGCAGTACTTC. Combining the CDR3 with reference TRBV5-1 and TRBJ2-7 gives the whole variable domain KAGVTQTPRYLIKTRGQQVTLSCSPISGHRSVSWYQQTPGQGLQFLFEYFSETQRNKGNFPGRFSGRQFSNSRSEMNVSTLELGDSALYLCASSSGQGNEQYFGPGTRLTVT.

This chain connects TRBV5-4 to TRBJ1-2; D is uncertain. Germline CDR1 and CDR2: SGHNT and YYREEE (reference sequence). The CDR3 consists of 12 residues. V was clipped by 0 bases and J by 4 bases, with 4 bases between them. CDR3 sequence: CASSLETYGYTF. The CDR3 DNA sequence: TGTGCCAGCAGCTTGGAGACCTATGGCTACACCTTC. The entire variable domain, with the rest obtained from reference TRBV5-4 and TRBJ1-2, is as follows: ETGVTQSPTHLIKTRGQQVTLRCSSQSGHNTVSWYQQALGQGPQFIFQYYREEENGRGNFPPRFSGLQFPNYSSELNVNALELDDSALYLCASSLETYGYTFGSGTRLTVV.

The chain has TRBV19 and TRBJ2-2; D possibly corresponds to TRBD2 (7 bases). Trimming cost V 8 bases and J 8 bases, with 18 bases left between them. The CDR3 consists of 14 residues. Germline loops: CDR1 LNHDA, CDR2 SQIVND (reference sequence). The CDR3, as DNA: TGTGCCAGTGGGGGGGCTCATCGAACTGGGGAGCTGTTTTTT. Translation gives CASGGAHRTGELFF.

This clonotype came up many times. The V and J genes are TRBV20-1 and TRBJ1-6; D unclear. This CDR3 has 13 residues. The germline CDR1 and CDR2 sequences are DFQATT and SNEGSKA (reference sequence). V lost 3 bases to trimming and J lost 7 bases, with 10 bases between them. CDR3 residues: CSARVAKNSPLHF. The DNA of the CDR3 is TGCAGTGCTAGGGTGGCTAAAAATTCACCCCTCCACTTT.

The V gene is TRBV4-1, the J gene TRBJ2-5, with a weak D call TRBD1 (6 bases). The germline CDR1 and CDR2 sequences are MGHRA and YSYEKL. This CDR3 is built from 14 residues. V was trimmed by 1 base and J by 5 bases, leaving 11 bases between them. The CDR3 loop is CASSQVPGEETQYF. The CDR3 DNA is TGCGCCAGCAGCCAAGTTCCAGGGGAGGAGACCCAGTACTTC.

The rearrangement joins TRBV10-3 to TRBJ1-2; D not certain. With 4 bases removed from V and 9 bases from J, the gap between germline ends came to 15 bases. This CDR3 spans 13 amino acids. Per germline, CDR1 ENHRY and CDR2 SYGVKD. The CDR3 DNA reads TGTGCCATCAGTGCCGTTGCGGGCGGAAGCTACACCTTC. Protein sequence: CAISAVAGGSYTF.

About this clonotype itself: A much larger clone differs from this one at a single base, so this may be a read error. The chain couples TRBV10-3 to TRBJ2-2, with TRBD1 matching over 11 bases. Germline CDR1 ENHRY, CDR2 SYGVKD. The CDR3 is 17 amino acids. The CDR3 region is CAISEGQGAPNTGELLF. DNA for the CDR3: TGTGCCATCAGTGAAGGACAGGGGGCCCCGAACACCGGGGAGCTGCTTTTT.

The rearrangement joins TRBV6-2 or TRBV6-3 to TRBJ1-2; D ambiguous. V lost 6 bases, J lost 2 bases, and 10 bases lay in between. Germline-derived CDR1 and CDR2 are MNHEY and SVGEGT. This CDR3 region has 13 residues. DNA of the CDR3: TGTGCCAGCAGGGGCGGGGAAAACTATGGCTACACCTTC. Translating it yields CASRGGENYGYTF.

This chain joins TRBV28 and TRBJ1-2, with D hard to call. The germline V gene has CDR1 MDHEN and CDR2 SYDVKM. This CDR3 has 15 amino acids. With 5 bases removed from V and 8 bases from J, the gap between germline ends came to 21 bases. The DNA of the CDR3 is TGTGCCAGCAGTGCGCGGCGGGCAGTCAACGTGGGCTACACCTTC. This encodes CASSARRAVNVGYTF.

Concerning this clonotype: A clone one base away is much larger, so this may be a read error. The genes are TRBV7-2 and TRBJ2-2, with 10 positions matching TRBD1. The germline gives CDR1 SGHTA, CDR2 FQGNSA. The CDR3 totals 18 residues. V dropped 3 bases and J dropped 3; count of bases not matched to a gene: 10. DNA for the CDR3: TGTGCCAGCAGCTTCCCCTTAATCGGGACAGGGGACACCGGGGAGCTGTTTTTT. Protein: CASSFPLIGTGDTGELFF.

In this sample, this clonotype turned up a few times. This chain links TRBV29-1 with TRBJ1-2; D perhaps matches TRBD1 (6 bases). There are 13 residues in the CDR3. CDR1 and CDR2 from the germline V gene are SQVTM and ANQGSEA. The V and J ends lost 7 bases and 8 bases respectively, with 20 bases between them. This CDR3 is CSAPRDTHGGYTF. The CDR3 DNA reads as TGCAGCGCCCCACGGGACACTCATGGCGGCTACACCTTC.

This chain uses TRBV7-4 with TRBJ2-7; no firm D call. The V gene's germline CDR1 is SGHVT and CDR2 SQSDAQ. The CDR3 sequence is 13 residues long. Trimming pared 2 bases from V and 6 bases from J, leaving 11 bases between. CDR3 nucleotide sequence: TGTGCCAGCAGCTTATCCGGGTGGTCCGAGCAGTACTTC. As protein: CASSLSGWSEQYF. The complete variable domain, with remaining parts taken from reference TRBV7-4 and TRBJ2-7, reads GAGVSQSPRYKVAKRGRDVALRCDSISGHVTLYWYRQTLGQGSEVLTYSQSDAQRDKSGRPSGRFSAERPERSVSTLKIQRTEQGDSAVYLCASSLSGWSEQYFGPGTRLTVT.

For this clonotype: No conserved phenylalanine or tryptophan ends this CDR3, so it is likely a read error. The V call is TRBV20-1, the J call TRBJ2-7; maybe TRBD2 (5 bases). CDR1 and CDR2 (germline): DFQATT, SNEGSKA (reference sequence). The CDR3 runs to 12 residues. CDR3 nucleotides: TGTAGTGCTACGAGAGGGAGCCACGAGCAGTACCTC. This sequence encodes CSATRGSHEQYL.

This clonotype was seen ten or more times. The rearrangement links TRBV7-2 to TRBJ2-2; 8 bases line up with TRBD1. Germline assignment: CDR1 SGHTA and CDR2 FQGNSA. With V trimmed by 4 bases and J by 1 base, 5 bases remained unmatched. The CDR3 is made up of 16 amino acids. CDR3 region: CASSWAGQENTGELFF. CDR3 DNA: TGTGCCAGCAGCTGGGCGGGACAGGAGAACACCGGGGAGCTGTTTTTT.

The CDR3 DNA reads as TGTGCCAGCAGCTTAGCGGGTCTCGGGGTTTTGGTCGAGCAGTACTTC. This codes for CASSLAGLGVLVEQYF. The chain is built from TRBV7-9 and TRBJ2-7, with D perhaps matching TRBD2 (5 bases). From germline, CDR1 is SEHNR and CDR2 FQNEAQ (reference sequence). The CDR3 spans 16 residues. The germline V and J ends were trimmed by 0 bases and 6 bases, with 18 bases remaining between them.

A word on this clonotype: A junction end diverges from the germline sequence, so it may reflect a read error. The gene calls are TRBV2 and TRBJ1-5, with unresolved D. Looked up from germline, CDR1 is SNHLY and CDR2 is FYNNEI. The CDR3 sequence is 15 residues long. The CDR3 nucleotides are TGTGCCTGCAGTGCGAACGACGGCAACAATCAGCCCCAGCATTTT. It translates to CACSANDGNNQPQHF.

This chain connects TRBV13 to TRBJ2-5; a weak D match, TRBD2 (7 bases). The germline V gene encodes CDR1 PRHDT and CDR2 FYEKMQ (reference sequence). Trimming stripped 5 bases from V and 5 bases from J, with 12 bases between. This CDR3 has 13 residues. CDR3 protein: CASSGGAWETQYF. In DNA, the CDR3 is TGTGCCAGCAGCGGGGGGGCGTGGGAGACCCAGTACTTC.